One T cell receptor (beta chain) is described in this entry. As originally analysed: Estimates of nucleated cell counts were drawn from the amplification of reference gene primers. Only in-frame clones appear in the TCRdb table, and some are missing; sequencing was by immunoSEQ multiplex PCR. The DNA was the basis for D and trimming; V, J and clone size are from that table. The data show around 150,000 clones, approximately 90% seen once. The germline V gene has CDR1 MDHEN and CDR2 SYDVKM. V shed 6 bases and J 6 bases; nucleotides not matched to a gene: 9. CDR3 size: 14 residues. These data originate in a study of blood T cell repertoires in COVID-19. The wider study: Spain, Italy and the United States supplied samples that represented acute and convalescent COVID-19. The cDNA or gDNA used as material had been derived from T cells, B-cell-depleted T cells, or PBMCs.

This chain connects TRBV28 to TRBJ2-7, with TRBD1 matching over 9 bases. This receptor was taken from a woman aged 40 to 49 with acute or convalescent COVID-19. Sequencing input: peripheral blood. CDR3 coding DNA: TGTGCCAGCAGCCACGGGACAGGGTGGTTCGAGCAGTACTTC. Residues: CASSHGTGWFEQYF.